A selection of T cell receptor beta chains follows, all from one sample in a study of cytomegalovirus exposure and HLA in healthy donors. Repertoires were generated with immunoSEQ multiplex PCR, while TCRdb's copy carries only in-frame clones and drops some. Found here are 85,000 to 100,000 clones, 80% of them singletons; the top ten hold 7.3%. Sequencing used PBMCs. The source is a man in his thirties or forties in good health and CMV-seronegative. CDR3s include the opening cysteine and the closing phenylalanine or tryptophan. D genes are given only for firm matches. Clone size is given for some rows only: seen once, a few or many times, or a class if the clone is expanded.

d_gene	v_gene	j_gene	abundance	CDR3aa	CDR3nt
.	TRBV30	TRBJ1-5	.	CAWSLVGGNQPQHF	TGTGCCTGGAGTCTAGTAGGGGGCAATCAGCCCCAGCATTTT
.	TRBV27	TRBJ1-4	.	CASRYPGSSEKLFF	TGTGCCAGCAGGTACCCGGGATCTAGCGAAAAACTGTTTTTT
.	TRBV29-1	TRBJ2-3	few	CSALLSPDTQYF	TGCAGCGCTCTACTAAGTCCAGATACGCAGTATTTT
TRBD1	TRBV15	TRBJ1-1	.	CATSNNPRQGAEAFF	TGTGCCACCAGCAATAACCCGAGGCAGGGGGCAGAAGCTTTCTTT
.	TRBV15	TRBJ2-5	.	CATSRVPGAAETQYF	TGTGCCACCAGCAGGGTACCGGGAGCCGCAGAGACCCAGTACTTC
TRBD1	TRBV19	TRBJ2-3	few	CASSMGQGPDTQYF	TGTGCCAGTAGTATGGGACAGGGCCCAGATACGCAGTATTTT
.	TRBV7-9	TRBJ1-5	.	CASSLGLKEAQHF	TGTGCCAGCAGCTTAGGCCTCAAGGAGGCCCAGCATTTT
TRBD1	TRBV4-3	TRBJ2-7	.	CASSQGQGVYEQYF	TGCGCCAGCAGCCAAGGACAGGGGGTGTACGAGCAGTACTTC
.	TRBV29-1	TRBJ2-1	few	CSVGQGINEQFF	TGCAGCGTTGGCCAGGGGATCAATGAGCAGTTCTTC
TRBD1	TRBV7-3	TRBJ2-7	.	CASSLGTGGPYEQYF	TGTGCCAGCAGCTTAGGGACAGGGGGCCCCTACGAGCAGTACTTC
TRBD1	TRBV5-4	TRBJ2-5	.	CASSPGQGGGTQYF	TGTGCCAGCAGCCCCGGACAGGGAGGTGGAACCCAGTACTTC
TRBD1	TRBV10-3	TRBJ1-2	.	CAISESTGGVSGYTF	TGTGCCATCAGTGAGTCGACAGGGGGCGTTTCGGGCTACACCTTC
TRBD1	TRBV6-1	TRBJ2-7	.	CASSAGTGDSYEQYF	TGTGCCAGCAGTGCAGGGACAGGGGACTCCTACGAGCAGTACTTC
.	TRBV25-1	TRBJ1-2	.	CASSESRVNYGYTF	TGTGCCAGCAGTGAATCTCGGGTAAACTATGGCTACACCTTC
.	TRBV5-1	TRBJ2-1	.	CASSSAAGHEQFF	TGCGCCAGCAGCTCCGCGGCGGGCCATGAGCAGTTCTTC
TRBD1	TRBV25-1	TRBJ2-2	.	CASNSPGQTNTGELFF	TGTGCCAGCAACAGTCCGGGACAGACTAACACCGGGGAGCTGTTTTTT
.	TRBV21-1	TRBJ2-2	.	CASTRLAGALNTGELFF	TGTGCCAGCACCCGACTAGCGGGGGCCCTGAACACCGGGGAGCTGTTTTTT
.	TRBV5-1	TRBJ2-5	.	CASSLSQGPETQYF	TGCGCCAGCAGCTTGTCCCAGGGGCCAGAGACCCAGTACTTC
TRBD2	TRBV6-1	TRBJ2-7	few	CASRSLAESSYEQYF	TGTGCCAGCAGGAGTCTAGCGGAGAGCTCCTACGAGCAGTACTTC
TRBD2	TRBV6-1	TRBJ2-3	.	CASSPTSGRFNTQYF	TGTGCCAGCAGTCCGACTAGCGGGAGGTTTAATACGCAGTATTTT
TRBD1	TRBV4-1	TRBJ2-3	.	CASSRGQGPDTDTQYF	TGCGCCAGCAGCCGAGGACAGGGGCCCGACACAGATACGCAGTATTTT
TRBD1	TRBV7-2	TRBJ1-5	.	CASSTSGGNQPQHF	TGTGCCAGCAGCACCTCAGGGGGAAATCAGCCCCAGCATTTT
.	TRBV7-9	TRBJ2-7	few	CASSLATGEQYF	TGTGCCAGCAGCTTAGCGACGGGCGAGCAGTACTTC
TRBD1	TRBV6-1	TRBJ2-7	.	CASSPGQGTYEQYF	TGTGCCAGCAGCCCGGGACAGGGGACCTACGAGCAGTACTTC
.	TRBV10-3	TRBJ1-4	.	CATLRDSYRPNEKLFF	TGTGCCACCTTGCGGGACTCTTACCGCCCTAATGAAAAACTGTTTTTT
TRBD2	TRBV5-1	TRBJ2-5	.	CASSTGGAGETQYF	TGCGCCAGCAGCACCGGGGGGGCCGGGGAGACCCAGTACTTC
.	TRBV4-1	TRBJ2-2	.	CASSQVAIPNTGELFF	TGCGCCAGCAGCCAAGTGGCCATTCCGAACACCGGGGAGCTGTTTTTT
TRBD1	TRBV25-1	TRBJ1-6	.	CASSRTGDSSPLHF	TGTGCCAGCAGCAGGACAGGGGATAGTTCACCCCTCCACTTT
TRBD2	TRBV6-5	TRBJ2-5	.	CASSQQSNPGLAYF	TGTGCCAGCAGTCAGCAAAGTAATCCGGGACTAGCTTACTTC
.	TRBV5-1	TRBJ2-5	few	CASSLDTRGRETQYF	TGCGCCAGCAGCTTGGATACGCGTGGGAGGGAGACCCAGTACTTC
TRBD1	TRBV5-5	TRBJ1-2	.	CASSPIRGRDYGYTF	TGTGCCAGCAGCCCGATAAGGGGGCGCGACTATGGCTACACCTTC
.	TRBV23-1	TRBJ1-3	.	CASSRVRGWTNSGNTIYF	TGCGCCAGCAGTCGGGTAAGGGGTTGGACCAACTCTGGAAACACCATATATTTT
.	TRBV6-4	TRBJ1-1	once	CASSEGEGIPTEAFF	TGTGCCAGCAGTGAAGGGGAAGGGATACCGACTGAAGCTTTCTTT
.	TRBV7-9	TRBJ2-2	.	CASSSGRERGELFF	TGTGCCAGCAGTTCGGGACGGGAGCGCGGGGAGCTGTTTTTT
.	TRBV7-2	TRBJ1-2	.	CASSLDFTALAGLYGYTF	TGTGCCAGCAGCTTAGACTTTACTGCATTGGCAGGGCTCTATGGCTACACCTTC
.	TRBV19	TRBJ1-1	.	CASSLQGNTEAFF	TGTGCCAGTAGTCTACAGGGAAACACTGAAGCTTTCTTT
TRBD1	TRBV2	TRBJ2-3	.	CASRDRGLGDNTDTQYF	TGTGCCAGCAGGGACAGGGGGCTTGGGGACAATACAGATACGCAGTATTTT
.	TRBV5-1	TRBJ1-1	few	CASSLVAAGIITEAFF	TGCGCCAGCAGCTTGGTAGCGGCAGGGATTATCACTGAAGCTTTCTTT
.	TRBV30	TRBJ1-1	.	CAWSVRGSRHRDTEAFF	TGTGCCTGGAGTGTACGGGGTTCTAGGCACAGGGACACTGAAGCTTTCTTT
TRBD1	TRBV4-2	TRBJ1-3	.	CASSQDTGTGVGAGNTIYF	TGTGCCAGCAGCCAAGATACGGGGACAGGGGTAGGTGCTGGAAACACCATATATTTT
.	TRBV10-3	TRBJ2-5	.	CAIRAGSEETQYF	TGTGCCATCAGGGCAGGGTCTGAAGAGACCCAGTACTTC
.	TRBV30	TRBJ1-3	.	CAWATGYSGNTIYF	TGTGCCTGGGCAACAGGTTACTCCGGAAACACCATATATTTT
TRBD2	TRBV27	TRBJ2-3	.	CASSRLAGGPVDTQYF	TGTGCCAGCAGTCGACTAGCGGGGGGGCCGGTAGATACGCAGTATTTT
.	TRBV13	TRBJ2-5	.	CASSSSGGAQETQYF	TGTGCCAGCAGCAGTAGTGGGGGGGCCCAAGAGACCCAGTACTTC
.	TRBV5-6	TRBJ2-1	once	CASSSGGSYNEQFF	TGTGCCAGCAGCTCGGGCGGGTCCTACAATGAGCAGTTCTTC
.	TRBV5-1	TRBJ2-3	few	CASSLGQIDTQYF	TGCGCCAGCAGCTTGGGGCAGATAGATACGCAGTATTTT
.	TRBV11-2	TRBJ1-4	.	CASSLRDIEKLFF	TGTGCCAGCAGCTTACGGGACATTGAAAAACTGTTTTTT
.	TRBV7-6	TRBJ2-3	.	CASSPPGYSDTQYF	TGTGCCAGCAGCCCCCCCGGGTATTCAGATACGCAGTATTTT